The sequence of this T cell receptor (beta chain) was determined in a study of identical twins. From the 5' RACE reads, TCRdb called clonotypes with MiXCR, one entry per CDR3 protein. This table has 1.5 million to 2 million distinct CDR3 sequences, about 31% appearing once. V gave up 1 base and J gave up 11 bases; unmatched junction bases: 10. Germline CDR1 reads LNHNV; CDR2 reads YYDKDF (reference sequence). This CDR3 has 14 residues. The receptor's source is a newborn girl in good health. Sequenced: cord blood. The V and J genes are TRBV15 and TRBJ1-1; 7 bases are shared with TRBD1. The CDR3, as DNA: TGTGCCACCAGCAGAGCTGCGGCTCAACAGGGGGCTTTCTTT. Translating it yields CATSRAAAQQGAFF. The variable domain in full, with the rest retrieved from reference TRBV15 and TRBJ1-1, is DAMVIQNPRYQVTQFGKPVTLSCSQTLNHNVMYWYQQKSSQAPKLLFHYYDKDFNNEADTPDNFQSRRPNTSFCFLDIRSPGLGDTAMYLCATSRAAAQQGAFFGQGTRLTVV.